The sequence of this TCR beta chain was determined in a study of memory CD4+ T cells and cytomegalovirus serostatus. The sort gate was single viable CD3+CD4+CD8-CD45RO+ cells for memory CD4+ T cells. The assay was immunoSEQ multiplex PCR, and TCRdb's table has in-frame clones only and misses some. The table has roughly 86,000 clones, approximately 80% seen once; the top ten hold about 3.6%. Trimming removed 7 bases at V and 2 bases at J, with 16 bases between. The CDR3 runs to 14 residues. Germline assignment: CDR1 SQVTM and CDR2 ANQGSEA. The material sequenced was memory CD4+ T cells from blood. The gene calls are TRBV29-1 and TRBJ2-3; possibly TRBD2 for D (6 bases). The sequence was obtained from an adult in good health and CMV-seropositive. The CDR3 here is CSAGVGGTTDTQYF. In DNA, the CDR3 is TGCAGCGCTGGCGTTGGGGGGACCACAGATACGCAGTATTTT.